This entry concerns a single T cell receptor (beta chain). Random hexamers served to reverse transcribe roughly 0.5 to 1 ug RNA. Amplification of TCR beta CDR3 spanned 54 Vbeta and 13 Jbeta via immunoSEQ multiplex PCR. Each CDR3 protein is one row after TCRdb ran MiXCR on the immunoSEQ multiplex PCR reads. This sample carries more than 200,000 distinct CDR3 sequences, 85% to 95% of them seen once, and the ten largest clones take 0.15%. The sample belongs to a study of CD8 T cells in Susac syndrome. Overall study: Clinically active disease was present in six of the sequenced Susac syndrome patients. About eight of these patients were in remission.

TEMRA cells were FACS-enriched, while CD8+ and CD4+ T cells were negatively isolated. The CDR3 contains 16 residues. CDR1 and CDR2 (germline): KGHSH, LQKENI. Trimming took 3 bases from V and 5 from J; bases not matched to a gene: 10. This TCR derives from a human donor with Susac syndrome. The sample comprised CD4+ T cells from PBMCs. The genes are TRBV18 and TRBJ2-7; 10 bases map to TRBD1. The chain's CDR3 is CASSPSRTGGMDEQYF. The DNA for the CDR3 is TGTGCCAGCTCACCCTCGAGGACAGGGGGGATGGACGAGCAGTACTTC. The entire variable domain, with the rest obtained from reference TRBV18 and TRBJ2-7, is as follows: NAGVMQNPRHLVRRRGQEARLRCSPMKGHSHVYWYRQLPEEGLKFMVYLQKENIIDESGMPKERFSAEFPKEGPSILRIQQVVRGDSAAYFCASSPSRTGGMDEQYFGPGTRLTVT.